The rows below give T cell receptor beta chains drawn from one sample of a study of T cell changes during pregnancy in multiple sclerosis. TCRdb keeps only in-frame clones here, not all; method: immunoSEQ multiplex PCR. The repertoire includes about 69,000 clones, approximately 92% of them detected once, and under 2% sits in the top ten. The material was peripheral blood, obtained in the third trimester of pregnancy. All receptors derive from a female donor in good health, enrolled as a control in a pregnancy study. Each CDR3 is given with its conserved first and last residue. D genes are given only for firm matches. Rows give clone size only sometimes, using once, few, many, or a class for an expanded clone.

V gene,D gene,clone size,J gene,CDR3 length,CDR3 protein,CDR3 DNA
TRBV7-2,-,-,TRBJ2-1,14,CASSSTRGSDEQFF,TGTGCCAGCAGCTCCACCCGGGGGTCCGATGAGCAGTTCTTC
TRBV7-2,-,-,TRBJ2-6,14,CASSLYTGANVLTF,TGTGCCAGCAGCTTGTATACTGGGGCCAACGTCCTGACTTTC
TRBV7-9,-,-,TRBJ2-1,16,CASSPSSGGPYNEQFF,TGTGCCAGCAGCCCTTCGTCGGGGGGCCCTTACAATGAGCAGTTCTTC
TRBV7-8,-,-,TRBJ2-7,14,CASSIRESSYEQYF,TGTGCCAGCAGCATACGGGAGAGCTCCTACGAGCAGTACTTC
TRBV6-4,TRBD2,once,TRBJ2-1,14,CASSGTSENNEQFF,TGTGCCAGCAGTGGGACTAGCGAAAACAATGAGCAGTTCTTC
TRBV19,TRBD1,-,TRBJ2-7,14,CASSIEQGTYEQYF,TGTGCCAGTAGTATAGAACAGGGGACCTACGAGCAGTACTTC
TRBV5-8,-,once,TRBJ2-7,12,CASSLELTEQYF,TGTGCCAGCAGCTTGGAACTTACTGAGCAGTACTTC
TRBV5-1,-,-,TRBJ2-7,15,CASSPNVGRGYEQYF,TGCGCCAGCAGCCCAAACGTTGGCCGGGGTTACGAGCAGTACTTC
TRBV29-1,TRBD1,few,TRBJ1-2,14,CSVGAGQGDYGYTF,TGCAGCGTGGGGGCGGGGCAGGGGGACTATGGCTACACCTTC
TRBV4-3,TRBD2,-,TRBJ2-7,17,CASSQGLAGSPHLEQYF,TGCGCCAGCAGCCAAGGGCTAGCGGGAAGCCCCCACTTGGAGCAGTACTTC
TRBV28,TRBD2,-,TRBJ2-1,14,CASLGGLAFNEQFF,TGTGCCAGCCTGGGGGGACTAGCGTTCAATGAGCAGTTCTTC
TRBV28,TRBD1,once,TRBJ2-5,15,CASFPLGQGWETQYF,TGTGCCAGCTTTCCGTTGGGACAGGGATGGGAGACCCAGTACTTC
TRBV5-4,TRBD2,-,TRBJ2-3,16,CASSLQAGALTDTQYF,TGTGCCAGCAGCTTGCAAGCGGGGGCCCTCACAGATACGCAGTATTTT
TRBV20-1,-,-,TRBJ2-3,11,CSAKGEDTQYF,TGCAGTGCTAAGGGGGAGGATACGCAGTATTTT
TRBV5-8,TRBD2,-,TRBJ2-1,17,CASSSARGGRTYNEQFF,TGTGCCAGCAGCTCGGCGCGGGGGGGAAGGACCTACAATGAGCAGTTCTTC
TRBV15,TRBD1,-,TRBJ1-4,14,CATSSSGGGEKLFF,TGTGCCACCAGCAGTTCAGGGGGCGGTGAAAAACTGTTTTTT
TRBV6-5,TRBD2,-,TRBJ2-7,15,CASSYSLADSYEQYF,TGTGCCAGCAGTTACTCTCTAGCGGATTCCTACGAGCAGTACTTC
TRBV7-2,TRBD2,-,TRBJ2-3,15,CASSLLAASTDTQYF,TGTGCCAGCAGCTTACTAGCGGCTAGCACAGATACGCAGTATTTT
TRBV18,-,once,TRBJ1-3,17,CASSPEGSQFSGNTIYF,TGTGCCAGCTCACCGGAGGGTTCACAGTTCTCTGGAAACACCATATATTTT
TRBV27,-,-,TRBJ2-2,18,CASSALAGAAGSTGELFF,TGTGCCAGCAGTGCCCTCGCGGGGGCCGCCGGGTCAACCGGGGAGCTGTTTTTT
TRBV27,-,-,TRBJ2-1,12,CASSLEGGEQFF,TGTGCCAGCAGTTTAGAGGGAGGTGAGCAGTTCTTC
TRBV10-3,TRBD1,-,TRBJ1-3,15,CAIRDRVSSGNTIYF,TGTGCCATCAGAGACAGGGTGAGCTCTGGAAACACCATATATTTT
TRBV11-2,-,-,TRBJ1-2,13,CASSSGEMRGYTF,TGTGCCAGCAGCTCAGGGGAGATGAGAGGCTACACCTTC
TRBV9,-,-,TRBJ2-5,14,CASSVVPGEETQYF,TGTGCCAGCAGCGTAGTTCCAGGGGAAGAGACCCAGTACTTC
TRBV5-1,-,-,TRBJ2-2,13,CASSLTGSGELFF,TGCGCCAGCAGCTTGACAGGGTCCGGGGAGCTGTTTTTT
TRBV19,-,-,TRBJ2-3,11,CASSMRDTQYF,TGTGCCAGTAGTATGAGGGATACGCAGTATTTT
TRBV5-1,-,-,TRBJ2-2,14,CASSLDRNPGELFF,TGCGCCAGCAGCTTGGACAGGAATCCCGGGGAGCTGTTTTTT
TRBV18,TRBD1,few,TRBJ2-5,13,CASSPDREETQYF,TGTGCCAGCTCACCAGACAGGGAAGAGACCCAGTACTTC
TRBV2,-,-,TRBJ1-1,12,CASSDAGQKAFF,TGTGCCAGCAGTGATGCTGGACAGAAAGCTTTCTTT
TRBV5-1,-,-,TRBJ2-2,14,CASSRVGLTGELFF,TGCGCCAGCAGCAGGGTCGGACTCACCGGGGAGCTGTTTTTT
TRBV21-1,-,-,TRBJ2-7,14,CASSKARGGYEQYF,TGTGCCAGCAGCAAAGCTAGAGGGGGCTACGAGCAGTACTTC
TRBV5-1,TRBD2,once,TRBJ2-1,14,CASGMREGFNEQFF,TGCGCCAGCGGGATGCGGGAGGGATTCAATGAGCAGTTCTTC
TRBV6-1,TRBD1,once,TRBJ2-2,16,CASSGPVDRGTGELFF,TGTGCCAGCAGTGGCCCAGTGGACAGGGGTACCGGGGAGCTGTTTTTT
TRBV23-1,-,-,TRBJ2-7,14,CAPPRPSRVYEQYF,TGCGCCCCCCCCCGACCTTCACGGGTATACGAGCAGTACTTC
TRBV19,-,-,TRBJ1-5,16,CASSMKTKLDNQPQHF,TGTGCCAGTAGTATGAAAACCAAACTAGATAATCAGCCCCAGCATTTT
TRBV5-1,TRBD2,-,TRBJ2-2,15,CASGLAGMNTGELFF,TGCGCCAGTGGACTAGCGGGGATGAACACCGGGGAGCTGTTTTTT
TRBV7-9,TRBD1,-,TRBJ2-3,15,CASSLWDSITDTQYF,TGTGCCAGCAGCTTATGGGACAGTATCACAGATACGCAGTATTTT
TRBV6-6,TRBD2,-,TRBJ2-7,14,CASRTTGGAYEQYF,TGTGCCAGCAGGACGACGGGGGGAGCCTACGAGCAGTACTTC
TRBV11-1,-,-,TRBJ2-7,14,CASSPAARSREQYF,TGTGCCAGCAGCCCCGCCGCCAGATCGAGGGAGCAGTACTTC
TRBV28,TRBD1,-,TRBJ2-7,15,CASTPSGQGSYEQYF,TGTGCCAGCACACCCTCGGGACAGGGCTCCTACGAGCAGTACTTC
TRBV12-5,-,-,TRBJ1-1,13,CASGWGSGDSAFF,TGTGCTAGTGGTTGGGGATCGGGAGATTCAGCTTTCTTT
TRBV9,TRBD2,-,TRBJ2-1,15,CASSTMVAGDNEQFF,TGTGCCAGCAGCACGATGGTAGCGGGGGACAATGAGCAGTTCTTC
TRBV5-1,TRBD2,-,TRBJ2-5,15,CASSLERGPWETQYF,TGCGCCAGCAGCTTGGAGCGGGGGCCATGGGAGACCCAGTACTTC
TRBV19,-,-,TRBJ1-2,14,CASSILGSTYGYTF,TGTGCCAGTAGTATACTCGGGTCCACCTATGGCTACACCTTC
TRBV7-3,-,-,TRBJ2-1,14,CASSYGRWYNEQFF,TGTGCCAGCAGCTACGGGAGATGGTACAATGAGCAGTTCTTC
TRBV18,-,-,TRBJ1-2,14,CASSLVGQGASETF,-
TRBV25-1,TRBD1,once,TRBJ1-2,13,CASSEWTGNGYTF,TGTGCCAGCAGTGAATGGACAGGGAATGGCTACACCTTC
TRBV27,-,-,TRBJ1-4,15,CASSLAGATNEKLFF,TGTGCCAGCAGTTTAGCGGGGGCAACTAATGAAAAACTGTTTTTT